These 21 T cell receptor beta chains share one sample of origin, sequenced in a study of naive and memory T cell subsets. The library had UMIs added by 3' ligation of an oligonucleotide to TCR cDNA. Four PCR rounds used nested alpha and beta constant region primers plus the SP2 primer. Each CDR3 protein gets one entry after TCRdb re-called the UMI-ligation and nested PCR reads with MiXCR. The sample consists of more than 25,000 distinct CDR3 sequences, roughly 5.4% of them appearing once. The sample was blood. The receptors here all came from an adult in good health.

The chain links TRBV3-1 to TRBJ1-4; perhaps TRBD1 as D (5 bases). Per the germline V gene, CDR1 is LGHDT and CDR2 is YNNKEL (reference sequence). V lost 1 base, J lost 4 bases, and 10 bases lay in between. CDR3 length: 15 residues. CDR3 amino acids: CASSQGYRNNEKLFF. Here the CDR3 DNA reads TGTGCCAGCAGCCAAGGGTACAGGAATAATGAAAAACTGTTTTTT.

This clonotype was recorded at least ten times. As DNA, the CDR3 is TGTGCCAGCAGTTTAGAATTGAGGGCGGCTGAAGCTTTCTTT. Residues: CASSLELRAAEAFF. This chain connects TRBV28 to TRBJ1-1; D is unresolved. The CDR3 is made up of 14 amino acids. V lost 2 bases and J 6 bases, leaving 13 bases between the germline ends. Germline CDR1 MDHEN, CDR2 SYDVKM.

This clonotype was found a few times. J is TRBJ1-5 and V is TRBV19; 7 bases match TRBD1. CDR3 length: 14 amino acids. Germline V CDR1 and CDR2: LNHDA, SQIVND (reference sequence). The trim removed 3 bases at V and 6 bases at J, leaving 5 bases unmatched. Here the CDR3 reads CASSMGNRGQPQHF. The DNA for the CDR3 is TGTGCCAGTAGTATGGGCAACAGGGGTCAGCCCCAGCATTTT.

This clonotype came up many times. The V call is TRBV9, the J call TRBJ2-1; D may be TRBD1 (5 bases). This CDR3 is built from 16 residues. V lost 0 bases, J lost 4 bases, and 14 bases lay in between. Germline CDR1 reads SGDLS; CDR2 reads YYNGEE. The CDR3 protein is CASSVGAGQRYNEQFF. The CDR3 nucleotides read TGTGCCAGCAGCGTAGGGGCCGGACAACGTTACAATGAGCAGTTCTTC.

This clonotype was counted at least ten times. This chain joins TRBV5-5 and TRBJ2-1; either TRBD1 or TRBD2 may fit D (5 bases each). The germline V gene has CDR1 SGHKS and CDR2 YYEKEE (reference sequence). This CDR3 spans 13 amino acids. Deletions cut 4 bases from V and 7 bases from J, with 12 bases between. The CDR3 here is CASSRGPPNEQFF. Here the CDR3 DNA reads TGTGCCAGCAGCCGGGGACCACCGAATGAGCAGTTCTTC.

Many counts were recorded for this clonotype. A clone one base away is much larger, so this may be a read error. The rearrangement joins TRBV10-3 to TRBJ2-3, with D maybe TRBD1 (5 bases). In germline, CDR1 is ENHRY, CDR2 SYGVKD. V dropped 4 bases and J dropped 1 base, with 9 bases sitting between them. The CDR3 contains 14 residues. The CDR3 protein is CAISAGIGTDTQYF. In DNA, the CDR3 is TGTGCCATCAGTGCAGGGATTGGCACAGATACGCAGTATTTT.

In regard to this clonotype: A much larger clone differs by one base, so this may be a read error. The chain employs TRBV4-3 and TRBJ2-7; D is tentatively TRBD1 or TRBD2 (5 bases each). The CDR3 is 17 amino acids. CDR1 is LGHNA, CDR2 YSLEER, per germline. CDR3 sequence: CVSSQASGTGSSYEQYF. CDR3 nucleotides: TGCGTCAGCAGCCAAGCCTCGGGGACCGGCTCATCCTACGAGCAGTACTTC.

This clonotype was seen many times. The CDR3 protein is CASSFPGGIDTQYF. The CDR3 nucleotides read TGTGCCAGCTCTTTCCCCGGGGGCATAGATACGCAGTATTTT. The chain recombines TRBV7-2 with TRBJ2-3; D tentatively fits TRBD1 or TRBD2 (6 bases each). The CDR3 has 14 amino acids. Germline loops: CDR1 SGHTA, CDR2 FQGNSA. V gave up 8 bases and J gave up 5 bases, with 17 bases separating them.

This clonotype was counted many times. The chain joins TRBV28 to TRBJ2-7, with TRBD2 identical over 9 bases. CDR1 MDHEN and CDR2 SYDVKM come from the germline V gene. With V trimmed by 7 bases and J by 7 bases, 11 bases remained unmatched. This CDR3 has 14 amino acids. The CDR3 DNA sequence: TGTGCCAGCACACTCGGGACTAGCTACTTAGAGCAGTACTTC. It yields the protein CASTLGTSYLEQYF.

This clonotype was detected only a few times. The chain combines TRBV28 with TRBJ1-2; 7 bases fit TRBD1. V was clipped by 4 bases and J by 7 bases; unmatched bases: 9. Per the germline V gene, CDR1 is MDHEN and CDR2 is SYDVKM. This CDR3 has 14 amino acids. CDR3 region: CASSSSDRVPGYTF. In DNA form, the CDR3 reads TGTGCCAGCAGTTCCTCCGACAGGGTTCCTGGCTACACCTTC.

This clonotype was recorded at least ten times. The chain joins TRBV20-1 to TRBJ2-3, with TRBD1 matching over 8 bases. Per the germline V gene, CDR1 is DFQATT and CDR2 is SNEGSKA (reference sequence). The CDR3 runs 15 residues. Losses at the gene ends were 3 bases for V and 2 bases for J; bases not matched to a gene: 7. CDR3 DNA sequence: TGCAGTGCTAGTGGGGCAGGGGGCCTCACAGATACGCAGTATTTT. This encodes CSASGAGGLTDTQYF.

Turning to this clonotype: This may be a read error: a much more frequent sequence differs by one nucleotide. The chain employs TRBV10-3 and TRBJ2-3; 7 bases match TRBD2. This CDR3 spans 15 amino acids. Germline loops: CDR1 ENHRY, CDR2 SYGVKD. The CDR3 is CAISAAGAGTDTQFF. CDR3 bases: TGTGCCATCAGTGCGGCGGGAGCAGGCACAGATACGCAGTTTTTT.

There are a few counts of this clonotype. The chain carries TRBV28 and TRBJ1-6; D is possibly TRBD1 (5 bases). Trimming pared 10 bases from V and 0 bases from J, leaving 22 bases between. The germline CDR1 and CDR2 sequences are MDHEN and SYDVKM. The CDR3 consists of 18 residues. CDR3 protein: CATRGYGDRSSYNSPLHF. CDR3 nucleotide sequence: TGTGCCACACGAGGGTATGGGGACCGGAGCTCCTATAATTCACCCCTCCACTTT.

This clonotype came up many times. The chain has TRBV12-3 or TRBV12-4 and TRBJ1-3, with D hard to call. This CDR3 comprises 15 residues. Trimming stripped 6 bases from V and 7 bases from J, with 19 bases between. DNA of the CDR3: TGTGCCAGCAGCCTCGACCAAGGAGGGTTTAACACCATATATTTT. It yields the protein CASSLDQGGFNTIYF.

This clonotype was observed many times. A read error may produce the germline difference seen at one junction end. This chain joins TRBV29-1 and TRBJ1-2, with 9 bases that match TRBD1. Germline CDR1 SQVTM, CDR2 ANQGSEA. There are 15 residues in the CDR3. CDR3 amino acids: CSVKDRDRDSNGYTF. DNA of the CDR3: TGCAGCGTTAAAGATCGGGACAGGGACTCGAATGGCTACACCTTC.

This clonotype occurred many times. V and J are TRBV6-2 or TRBV6-3 and TRBJ2-6; D ambiguous. This CDR3 has 13 residues. Deletions cut 7 bases from V and 1 base from J, with 5 bases between. Germline CDR1 reads MNHEY; CDR2 reads SVGEGT. The CDR3 loop is CASTESGANVLTF. CDR3 bases: TGTGCCAGCACAGAATCTGGGGCCAACGTCCTGACTTTC.

This clonotype was seen at least ten times. The chain couples TRBV5-5 to TRBJ1-4, with TRBD1 matching over 9 bases. This CDR3 contains 14 residues. V was pared by 2 bases and J by 8 bases, with 4 bases of the junction left unmatched. The germline gives CDR1 SGHKS, CDR2 YYEKEE (reference sequence). The CDR3 DNA reads TGTGCCAGCAGCTTACAGGGGGCCTACGAAAAACTGTTTTTT. As protein: CASSLQGAYEKLFF. Drawing the rest from reference TRBV5-5 and TRBJ1-4, the complete variable domain is DAGVTQSPTHLIKTRGQQVTLRCSPISGHKSVSWYQQVLGQGPQFIFQYYEKEERGRGNFPDRFSARQFPNYSSELNVNALLLGDSALYLCASSLQGAYEKLFFGSGTQLSVL.

This clonotype was counted at least ten times. The chain employs TRBV28 and TRBJ1-1; no clear D. The CDR3 has 15 amino acids. The germline V gene has CDR1 MDHEN and CDR2 SYDVKM. Trimming cost V 5 bases and J 1 base, with 14 bases left between them. The CDR3 reads CASSPPSDPNTEAFF. Written as DNA, the CDR3 is TGTGCCAGCAGTCCTCCTTCCGACCCGAACACTGAAGCTTTCTTT.

This clonotype was detected many times. The chain carries TRBV6-4 and TRBJ2-3; TRBD2 matches 7 bases. Germline values: CDR1 MRHNA, CDR2 SNTAGT. With V trimmed by 5 bases and J by 4 bases, 0 bases remained unmatched. This CDR3 has 12 amino acids. CDR3 residues: CASSREADTQYF. The CDR3 DNA reads as TGTGCCAGCAGTCGGGAGGCAGATACGCAGTATTTT.

This clonotype was detected only a few times. The V gene is TRBV27, the J gene TRBJ1-4, with 9 nucleotides matching TRBD1. Germline assignment: CDR1 MNHEY and CDR2 SMNVEV (reference sequence). Losses at the gene ends were 7 bases for V and 1 base for J; bases not matched to a gene: 13. CDR3 size: 18 residues. DNA for the CDR3: TGTGCCAGCACCAATCTTATAACAGGGGGCTTAACTAATGAAAAACTGTTTTTT. This encodes CASTNLITGGLTNEKLFF.

This clonotype was observed many times. V and J are TRBV3-1 and TRBJ2-1, with a tentative D call TRBD2 (5 bases). Germline V gene sequence: CDR1 LGHDT, CDR2 YNNKEL (reference sequence). V dropped 1 base and J dropped 12 bases, with 28 bases sitting between them. This CDR3 is built from 18 residues. This chain's CDR3 is CASSQGGWGSAPPVGQFF. The CDR3 DNA reads TGTGCCAGCAGCCAAGGCGGCTGGGGTAGCGCACCCCCGGTGGGGCAGTTCTTC.